This T cell receptor beta chain derives from a study of identical twins. In TCRdb, the 5' RACE reads were re-called with MiXCR into one record per CDR3 protein. This sample has 700,000 or so distinct CDR3 sequences; approximately 9% occur once, and the top ten carry 0.85% to 1%. In this sample, this clonotype turned up a few times. Trimming removed 1 base at V and 9 bases at J, with 13 bases between. This CDR3 is built from 14 residues. Germline V lookup: CDR1 DFQATT, CDR2 SNEGSKA (reference sequence). This sample was shared with a second study, whose subject was yellow fever vaccine responses in identical twins. In that study: Reportedly, the T cell response mounted by twins to vaccine seemed partly convergent, partly personalized.

The sample comprised PBMCs. The sequence was obtained from a woman aged 18-30 years in good health. The chain recombines TRBV20-1 with TRBJ1-6; a weak D match, TRBD1 (6 bases). CDR3 protein: CSARGQVMGSPLHF. The CDR3 nucleotides read TGCAGTGCTAGAGGACAGGTGATGGGTTCACCCCTCCACTTT.